Given below is one T cell receptor (beta chain) in context. This specimen belongs to a study of blood T cell repertoires in COVID-19. Study overall: Both acute and convalescent COVID-19 samples were obtained from the United States, Italy and Spain. PBMCs, B-cell-depleted T cells, or T cells were the source of the cDNA or gDNA that made up the material.

Source study methods: For nucleated cells, counts were estimated from reference gene primer amplification. Measured with immunoSEQ multiplex PCR; TCRdb has only the in-frame clones, and not every one. The V and J calls and clone size are taken from that table; D and trimming were inferred from the DNA. The table has tens of thousands of clones, roughly four fifths seen once. Material: peripheral blood. This TCR was sampled from a human donor in a cohort sampled during active COVID-19.

CDR3 sequence: CASSLARGYEQYF. The CDR3 coding sequence is TGTGCCAGCAGTTTGGCCAGGGGCTACGAGCAGTACTTC. V usage is TRBV27 and J usage is TRBJ2-7; possible D gene TRBD1, 6 bases. Trimming left V 3 bases short and J 3 bases short, with 9 bases between. The length of the CDR3 is 13 residues. CDR1 and CDR2 from the germline V gene are MNHEY and SMNVEV (reference sequence).